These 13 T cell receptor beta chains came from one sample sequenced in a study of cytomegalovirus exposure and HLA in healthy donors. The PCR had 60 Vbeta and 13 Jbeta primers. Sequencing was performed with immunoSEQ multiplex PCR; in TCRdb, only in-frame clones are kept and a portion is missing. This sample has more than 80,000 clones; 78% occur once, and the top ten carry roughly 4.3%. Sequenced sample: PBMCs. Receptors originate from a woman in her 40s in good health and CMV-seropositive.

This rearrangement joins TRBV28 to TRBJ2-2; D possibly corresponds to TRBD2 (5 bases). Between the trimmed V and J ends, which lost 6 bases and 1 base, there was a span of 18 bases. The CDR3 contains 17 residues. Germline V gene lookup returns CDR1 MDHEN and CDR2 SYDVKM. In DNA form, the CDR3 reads TGTGCCAGCAGCCCATCCGGGGTACACGAGAACACCGGGGAGCTGTTTTTT. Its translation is CASSPSGVHENTGELFF.

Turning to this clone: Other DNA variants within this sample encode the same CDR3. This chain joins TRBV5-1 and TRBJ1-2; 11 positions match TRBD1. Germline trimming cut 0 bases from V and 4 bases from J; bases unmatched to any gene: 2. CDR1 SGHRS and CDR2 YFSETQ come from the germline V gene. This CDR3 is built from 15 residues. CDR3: CASSLAGTGGYGYTF. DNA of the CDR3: TGCGCCAGCAGCTTGGCCGGGACAGGGGGCTATGGCTACACCTTC.

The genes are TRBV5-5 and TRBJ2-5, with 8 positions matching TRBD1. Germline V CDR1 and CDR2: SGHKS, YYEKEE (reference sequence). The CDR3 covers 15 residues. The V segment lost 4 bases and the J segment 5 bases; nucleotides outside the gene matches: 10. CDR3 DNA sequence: TGTGCCAGCAGCCTACAACCACAGGGGGACGAGACCCAGTACTTC. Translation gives CASSLQPQGDETQYF.

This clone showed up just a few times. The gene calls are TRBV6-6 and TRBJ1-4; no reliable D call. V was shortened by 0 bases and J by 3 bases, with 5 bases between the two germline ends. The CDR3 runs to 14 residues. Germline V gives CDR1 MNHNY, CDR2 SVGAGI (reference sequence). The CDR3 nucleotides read TGTGCCAGCAGTTACTCGAGGGCTAATGAAAAACTGTTTTTT. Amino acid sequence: CASSYSRANEKLFF.

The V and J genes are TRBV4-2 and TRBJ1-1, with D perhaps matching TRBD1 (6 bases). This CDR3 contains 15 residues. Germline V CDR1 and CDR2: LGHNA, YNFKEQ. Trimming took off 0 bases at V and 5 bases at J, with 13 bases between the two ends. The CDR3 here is CASSQEPRGWTEAFF. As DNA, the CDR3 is TGTGCCAGCAGCCAAGAACCCAGGGGATGGACTGAAGCTTTCTTT.

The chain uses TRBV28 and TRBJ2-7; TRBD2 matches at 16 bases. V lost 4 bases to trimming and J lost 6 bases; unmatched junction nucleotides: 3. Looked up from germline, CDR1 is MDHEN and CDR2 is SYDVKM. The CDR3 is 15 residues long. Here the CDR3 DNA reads TGTGCCAGCAGTTCGGGACTAGCGGGAGGGCCCGAGCAGTACTTC. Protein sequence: CASSSGLAGGPEQYF.

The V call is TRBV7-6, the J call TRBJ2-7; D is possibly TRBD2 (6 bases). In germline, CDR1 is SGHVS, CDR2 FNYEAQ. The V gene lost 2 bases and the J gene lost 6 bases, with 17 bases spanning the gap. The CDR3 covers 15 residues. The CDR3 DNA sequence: TGTGCCAGCAGCTTATCCATTGGAGGGGAACGCGAGCAGTACTTC. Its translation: CASSLSIGGEREQYF.

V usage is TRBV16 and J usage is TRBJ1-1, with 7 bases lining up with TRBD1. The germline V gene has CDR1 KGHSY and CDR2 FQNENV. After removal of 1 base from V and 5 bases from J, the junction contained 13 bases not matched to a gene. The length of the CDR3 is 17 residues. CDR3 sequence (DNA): TGTGCCAGCAGCCAATTCCTAGACAGGGCCGATGGGACTGAAGCTTTCTTT. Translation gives CASSQFLDRADGTEAFF.

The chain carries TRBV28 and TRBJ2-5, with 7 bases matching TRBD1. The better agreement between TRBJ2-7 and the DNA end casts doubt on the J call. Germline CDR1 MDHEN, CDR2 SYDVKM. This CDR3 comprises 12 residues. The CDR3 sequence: CASRQGSYEQYF. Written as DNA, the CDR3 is TGTGCCAGCCGACAGGGTTCCTACGAGCAGTACTTC.

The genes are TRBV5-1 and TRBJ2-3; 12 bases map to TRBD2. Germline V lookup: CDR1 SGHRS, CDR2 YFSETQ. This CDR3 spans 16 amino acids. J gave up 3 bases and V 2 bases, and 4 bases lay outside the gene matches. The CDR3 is CASSFLAGGPTDTQYF. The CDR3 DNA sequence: TGCGCCAGCAGCTTCCTAGCGGGAGGGCCGACAGATACGCAGTATTTT.

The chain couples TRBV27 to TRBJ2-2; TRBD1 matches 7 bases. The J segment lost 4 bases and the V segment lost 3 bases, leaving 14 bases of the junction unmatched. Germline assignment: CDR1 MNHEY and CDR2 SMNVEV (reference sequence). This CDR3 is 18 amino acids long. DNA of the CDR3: TGTGCCAGCAGTTTTCTGACAGGGCTGCTTTCTTCCACCGGGGAGCTGTTTTTT. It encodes CASSFLTGLLSSTGELFF.

Here the CDR3 reads CATSEGLALDEQFF. The CDR3 nucleotides read TGCGCCACCTCCGAGGGACTAGCGTTGGATGAGCAGTTCTTC. The chain has TRBV5-1 and TRBJ2-1; TRBD2 matches at 10 bases. J lost 8 bases, V lost 9 bases, and 11 bases had no gene match. From germline, CDR1 is SGHRS and CDR2 YFSETQ. The CDR3 sequence is 14 residues long.

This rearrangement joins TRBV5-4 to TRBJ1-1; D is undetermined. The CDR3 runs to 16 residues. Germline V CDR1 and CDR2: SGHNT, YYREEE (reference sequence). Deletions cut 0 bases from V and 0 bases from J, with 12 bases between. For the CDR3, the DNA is TGTGCCAGCAGCTTGGGCGGAGGGCACATGAACACTGAAGCTTTCTTT. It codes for CASSLGGGHMNTEAFF.